One sample yielded the 8 T cell receptor beta chains listed below, sequenced in a study of blood T cell repertoires in COVID-19. Generated by immunoSEQ multiplex PCR, the TCRdb table keeps only in-frame clones and is missing some. The table includes tens of thousands of clones, 85% detected once. Input material: peripheral blood. The receptor set was obtained from a man aged 45-65 years with acute or convalescent COVID-19.

The CDR3 nucleotides read TGTGCCAGCAGCTTAGCTGGGCAGGGGGCGTGGTATGGCTACACCTTC. Amino acid sequence: CASSLAGQGAWYGYTF. This chain connects TRBV7-9 to TRBJ1-2; 8 bases are a match to TRBD1. From germline, CDR1 is SEHNR and CDR2 FQNEAQ (reference sequence). CDR3 size: 16 residues. V lost 0 bases, J lost 5 bases, and 8 bases stayed unmatched.

The rearrangement links TRBV4-1 to TRBJ1-2, with 9 bases lining up with TRBD1. The ends lost 2 bases at V and 3 bases at J; junction bases unmatched: 10. The CDR3 covers 17 residues. The germline V gene has CDR1 MGHRA and CDR2 YSYEKL. The CDR3 spells CASSQTGTGMNYYGYTF. Written as DNA, the CDR3 is TGCGCCAGCAGCCAAACCGGGACAGGGATGAACTACTATGGCTACACCTTC.

The chain is built from TRBV28 and TRBJ1-4; D might be TRBD1 (5 bases). Trimming took 10 bases from V and 7 from J, leaving 25 bases between them. The germline V gene has CDR1 MDHEN and CDR2 SYDVKM. This CDR3 comprises 16 residues. The CDR3 region has the DNA TGTGCCACCACCCGAAGCCGTTCGGCGGGGGGTGAAAAACTGTTTTTT. It translates to CATTRSRSAGGEKLFF. Full variable domain (outside the CDR3, taken from reference TRBV28 and TRBJ1-4): DVKVTQSSRYLVKRTGEKVFLECVQDMDHENMFWYRQDPGLGLRLIYFSYDVKMKEKGDIPEGYSVSREKKERFSLILESASTNQTSMYLCATTRSRSAGGEKLFFGSGTQLSVL.

The chain joins TRBV15 to TRBJ2-7, with 7 nucleotides matching TRBD1. Germline V gene sequence: CDR1 LNHNV, CDR2 YYDKDF (reference sequence). V trimming: 3 bases; J trimming: 0 bases; junction bases outside the gene matches: 8. CDR3 length equals 16 residues. The CDR3 protein is CATSSTWDSSSYEQYF. The CDR3 DNA reads as TGTGCCACCAGCAGTACTTGGGACAGTAGCTCCTACGAGCAGTACTTC.

This chain links TRBV5-5 with TRBJ1-1, with 11 bases fitting TRBD1. The CDR3 is 15 amino acids. Trimming cost V 0 bases and J 4 bases; bases outside gene matches: 2. CDR1 is SGHKS, CDR2 YYEKEE, per germline (reference sequence). Here the CDR3 reads CASSLGGTGGTEAFF. The CDR3 coding sequence is TGTGCCAGCAGCTTGGGAGGGACAGGGGGCACTGAAGCTTTCTTT.

The genes are TRBV18 and TRBJ1-1; the D gene is possibly TRBD1 (6 bases). CDR3 length: 17 amino acids. Looked up from germline, CDR1 is KGHSH and CDR2 is LQKENI. V was clipped by 3 bases and J by 4 bases, with 21 bases between them. The CDR3 sequence is CASSPPLSSGAFTEAFF. The CDR3 nucleotides are TGTGCCAGCTCACCGCCACTCTCATCAGGGGCGTTCACTGAAGCTTTCTTT.

The chain carries TRBV6-4 and TRBJ2-2; D is perhaps TRBD1 (6 bases). Trimming left V 3 bases short and J 1 base short, with 6 bases between. The CDR3 runs 14 residues. Germline values: CDR1 MRHNA, CDR2 SNTAGT. CDR3: CASSEQGNTGELFF. DNA of the CDR3: TGTGCCAGCAGTGAACAGGGGAACACCGGGGAGCTGTTTTTT.

V gene TRBV2 combines with J gene TRBJ2-1; no clear D. Trimming cost V 6 bases and J 5 bases, with 8 bases left between them. Germline CDR1 is SNHLY and CDR2 is FYNNEI. CDR3 length: 12 residues. CDR3 nucleotide sequence: TGTGCCAGCAGCCCGAGGCACAATGAGCAGTTCTTC. Its translation is CASSPRHNEQFF.